This record looks at one TCR beta chain sequence and its context. The target antigen is unknown. This sample is drawn from a study of CD8 T cells in ankylosing spondylitis. Broader study findings: Disease-linked clones bore a CD8+ phenotype and were relatively rare in peripheral blood. A TCR beta motif made of eight highly homologous variants seemed typical of ankylosing spondylitis blood.

Germline lookup yields CDR1 MGHRA and CDR2 YSYEKL. This CDR3 comprises 18 residues. Trimming stripped 3 bases from V and 4 bases from J, with 22 bases between. Preparation of TCR beta libraries was done by quantitative 5'-RACE with molecular barcodes. TCRdb passed the 5' RACE reads through MiXCR, listing each CDR3 protein once. The data show under 950,000 distinct CDR3 sequences, around a fifth seen once. The sample taken for sequencing was blood, either unsorted or a sorted T cell fraction (not recorded which). This chain connects TRBV4-1 to TRBJ1-5, with D possibly TRBD1 on 5 matching bases. This TCR derives from a male donor with ankylosing spondylitis. The CDR3 DNA follows: TGCGCCAGCAGCCAGGTTGTGCAGGGTGGTATCGGAAATCAGCCCCAGCATTTT. Its translation: CASSQVVQGGIGNQPQHF.